The T cell receptor beta chain under discussion was sequenced for a study of T cell repertoires in cytomegalovirus infection. Study-wide context: Alongside well-studied HLA-B-restricted CMV epitopes, recently identified HLA-C-restricted CMV epitopes were also used. Public TCR beta signatures provided an indication of both CMV infection and a matching HLA type. General study findings and limits: HLA-C-restricted TCR beta clonotypes specific for CMV led the ex vivo response. Cumulative frequency of public TCR beta families picked out carriers of CMV plus the relevant HLA.

Germline CDR1 SEHNR, CDR2 FQNEAQ (reference sequence). Trimming took off 5 bases at V and 3 bases at J, with 10 bases between the two ends. This CDR3 contains 13 residues. TCRdb analysed the reads with MiXCR anew, one entry per CDR3 protein. The sample lists 700,000 to 850,000 distinct CDR3 sequences, approximately 32% occurring once. This clonotype occurred many times. Antigen specificity is unknown. The chain employs TRBV7-9 and TRBJ1-2; D ambiguous. Material: cultured CD8+ T cells from PBMCs, obtained from culture after CMV antigen stimulation. The sequence derives from a human donor in good health (CMV status not recorded). Some clones in this sample may be carry-over from other donors' samples. CDR3 sequence: CASSTLEYYGYTF. CDR3 nucleotides: TGTGCCAGCAGCACTTTGGAGTACTATGGCTACACCTTC.